Included here is one T cell receptor (beta chain) sequence, with context. Its antigen remains unidentified. The data were taken from a study of human versus mouse CDR3 diversity and MHC coevolution. Study-wide background: Reported immunoSEQ sensitivity was one in 200,000 T cells, with reduced amplification bias.

V was pared by 8 bases and J by 2 bases, with 13 bases between. The germline V gene encodes CDR1 MNHEY and CDR2 SMNVEV (reference sequence). The CDR3 sequence is 13 residues long. Whole-study results and caveats: iCHAO1 estimated the human TCR beta repertoire at some 1.7 million clonotypes. Human T cells were selected on six MHC II alleles. Clonal inequality was lowest in most of the three human donors.

This table comes from immunoSEQ multiplex PCR, and its TCRdb copy is limited to in-frame clones, with some not included. The sample records about 60,000 clones, 85% to 95% being singletons. The source of this sequence is a person aged 60 to 70 in good health. Source material: naive CD4+ T cells from blood. Subset here: CD45RO-negative CD62L-positive naive CD4 T cells. The gene calls are TRBV27 and TRBJ2-7; no clear D gene. CDR3 in DNA: TGTGCCAGCGGCCAACCTGTTCCCTACGAGCAGTACTTC. Translated: CASGQPVPYEQYF.